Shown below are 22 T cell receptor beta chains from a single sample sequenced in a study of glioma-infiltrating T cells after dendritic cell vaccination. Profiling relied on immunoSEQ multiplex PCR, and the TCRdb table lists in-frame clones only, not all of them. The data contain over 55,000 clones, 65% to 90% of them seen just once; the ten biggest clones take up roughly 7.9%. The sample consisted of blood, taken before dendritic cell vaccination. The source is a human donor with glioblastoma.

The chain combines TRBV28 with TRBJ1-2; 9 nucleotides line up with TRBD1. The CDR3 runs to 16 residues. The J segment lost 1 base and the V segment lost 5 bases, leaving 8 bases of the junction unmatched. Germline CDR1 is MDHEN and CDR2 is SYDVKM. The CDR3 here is CASSPPQGQGNYGYTF. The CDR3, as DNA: TGTGCCAGCAGTCCCCCACAGGGACAGGGTAACTATGGCTACACCTTC.

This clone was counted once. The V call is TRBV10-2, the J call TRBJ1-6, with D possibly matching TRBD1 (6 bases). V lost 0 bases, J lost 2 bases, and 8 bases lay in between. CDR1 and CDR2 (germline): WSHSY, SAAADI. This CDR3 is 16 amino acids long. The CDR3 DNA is TGCGCCAGCAGTGAGTCCCAGGGGACCTATAATTCACCCCTCCACTTT. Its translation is CASSESQGTYNSPLHF.

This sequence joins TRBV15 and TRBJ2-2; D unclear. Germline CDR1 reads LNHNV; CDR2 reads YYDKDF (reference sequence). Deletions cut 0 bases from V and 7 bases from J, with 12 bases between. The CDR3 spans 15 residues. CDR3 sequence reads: CATSRDSGSGGELFF. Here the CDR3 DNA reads TGTGCCACCAGCAGAGATTCCGGTTCCGGCGGGGAGCTGTTTTTT.

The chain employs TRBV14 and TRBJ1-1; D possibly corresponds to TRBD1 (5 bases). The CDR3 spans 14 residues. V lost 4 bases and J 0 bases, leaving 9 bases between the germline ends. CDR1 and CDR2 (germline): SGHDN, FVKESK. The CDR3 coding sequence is TGTGCCAGCAGCCCATCAGGGATGAACACTGAAGCTTTCTTT. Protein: CASSPSGMNTEAFF.

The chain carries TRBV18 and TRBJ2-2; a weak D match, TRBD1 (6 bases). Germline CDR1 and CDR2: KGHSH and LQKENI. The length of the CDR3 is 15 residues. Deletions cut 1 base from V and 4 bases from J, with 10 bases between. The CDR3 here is CASSPRQDLTGELFF. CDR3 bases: TGTGCCAGCTCACCACGACAGGACCTCACCGGGGAGCTGTTTTTT.

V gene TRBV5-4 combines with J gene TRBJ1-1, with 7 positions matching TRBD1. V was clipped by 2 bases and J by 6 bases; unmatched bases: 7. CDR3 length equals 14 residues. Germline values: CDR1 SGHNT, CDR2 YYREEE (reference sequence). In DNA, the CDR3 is TGTGCCAGCAGCTTTGATGACAGGGCCCCTGAAGCTTTCTTT. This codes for CASSFDDRAPEAFF.

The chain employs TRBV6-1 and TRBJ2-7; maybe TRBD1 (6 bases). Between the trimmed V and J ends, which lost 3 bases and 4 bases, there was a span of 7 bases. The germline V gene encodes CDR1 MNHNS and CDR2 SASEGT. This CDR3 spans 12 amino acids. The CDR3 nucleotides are TGTGCCAGCAGTGACAGGGGTTACGAGCAGTACTTC. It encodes CASSDRGYEQYF.

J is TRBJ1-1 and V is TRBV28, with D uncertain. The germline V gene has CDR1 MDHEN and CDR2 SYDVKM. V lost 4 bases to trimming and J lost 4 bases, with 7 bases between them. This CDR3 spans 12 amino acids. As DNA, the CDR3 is TGTGCCAGCAGTTCTACGTCCACTGAAGCTTTCTTT. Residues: CASSSTSTEAFF.

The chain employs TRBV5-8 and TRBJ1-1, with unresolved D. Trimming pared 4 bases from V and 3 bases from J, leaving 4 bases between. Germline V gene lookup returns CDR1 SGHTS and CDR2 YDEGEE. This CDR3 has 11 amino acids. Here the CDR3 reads CASSPYTEAFF. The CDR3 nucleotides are TGTGCCAGCAGCCCCTACACTGAAGCTTTCTTT.

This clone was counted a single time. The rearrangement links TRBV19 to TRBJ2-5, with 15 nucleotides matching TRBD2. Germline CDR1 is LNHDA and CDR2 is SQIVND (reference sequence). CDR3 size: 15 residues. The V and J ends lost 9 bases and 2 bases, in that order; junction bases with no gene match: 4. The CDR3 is CASRTSGGGQETQYF. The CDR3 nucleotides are TGTGCCAGCCGGACTAGCGGGGGGGGACAAGAGACCCAGTACTTC.

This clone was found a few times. This CDR3 is CASSLLQRNTEAFF. In DNA, the CDR3 is TGTGCCAGCAGCTTGCTACAGAGGAACACTGAAGCTTTCTTT. This sequence joins TRBV5-6 and TRBJ1-1; D gene unclear. In germline, CDR1 is SGHDT, CDR2 YYEEEE. This CDR3 has 14 residues. The V and J ends lost 1 base and 1 base respectively, with 8 bases between them.

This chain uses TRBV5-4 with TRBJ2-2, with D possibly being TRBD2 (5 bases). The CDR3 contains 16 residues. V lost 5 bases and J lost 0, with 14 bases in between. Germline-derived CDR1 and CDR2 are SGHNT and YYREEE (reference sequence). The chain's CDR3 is CASSYRSGSNTGELFF. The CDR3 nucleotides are TGTGCCAGCAGTTATAGGAGCGGCTCGAACACCGGGGAGCTGTTTTTT.

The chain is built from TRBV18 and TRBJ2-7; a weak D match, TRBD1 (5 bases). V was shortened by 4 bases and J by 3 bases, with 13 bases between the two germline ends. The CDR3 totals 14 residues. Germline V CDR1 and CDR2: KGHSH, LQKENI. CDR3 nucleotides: TGTGCCAGCTCACTCTCACGTCAGGGCTACGAGCAGTACTTC. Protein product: CASSLSRQGYEQYF.

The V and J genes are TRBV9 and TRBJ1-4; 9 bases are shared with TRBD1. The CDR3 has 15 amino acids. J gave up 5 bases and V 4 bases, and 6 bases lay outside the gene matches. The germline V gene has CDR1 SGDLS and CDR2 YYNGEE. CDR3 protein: CASSPPGTGNEKLFF. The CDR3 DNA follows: TGTGCCAGCAGCCCCCCCGGGACAGGGAATGAAAAACTGTTTTTT.

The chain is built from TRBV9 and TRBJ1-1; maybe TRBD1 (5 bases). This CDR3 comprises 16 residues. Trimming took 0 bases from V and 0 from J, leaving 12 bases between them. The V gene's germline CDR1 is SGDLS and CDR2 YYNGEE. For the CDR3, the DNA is TGTGCCAGCAGCGTAGGGCTGGACAACCTGAACACTGAAGCTTTCTTT. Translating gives CASSVGLDNLNTEAFF.

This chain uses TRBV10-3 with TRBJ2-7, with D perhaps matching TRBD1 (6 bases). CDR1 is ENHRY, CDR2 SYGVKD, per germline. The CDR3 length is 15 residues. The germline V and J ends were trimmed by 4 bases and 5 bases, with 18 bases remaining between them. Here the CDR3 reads CAISGETQRGNEQYF. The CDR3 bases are TGTGCCATCAGTGGGGAGACACAAAGGGGGAACGAGCAGTACTTC.

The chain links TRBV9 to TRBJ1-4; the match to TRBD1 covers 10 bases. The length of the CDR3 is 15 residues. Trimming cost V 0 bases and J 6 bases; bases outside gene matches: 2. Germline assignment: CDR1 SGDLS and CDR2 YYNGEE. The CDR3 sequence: CASSVGGTGDEKLFF. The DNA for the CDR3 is TGTGCCAGCAGCGTAGGTGGGACAGGGGATGAAAAACTGTTTTTT.

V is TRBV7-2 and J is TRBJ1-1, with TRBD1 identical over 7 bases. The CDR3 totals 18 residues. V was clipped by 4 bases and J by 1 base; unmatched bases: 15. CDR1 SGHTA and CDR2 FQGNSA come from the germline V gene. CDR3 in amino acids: CASSYNTGQVEPNTEAFF. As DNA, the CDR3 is TGTGCCAGCAGCTACAACACTGGACAGGTAGAGCCGAACACTGAAGCTTTCTTT.

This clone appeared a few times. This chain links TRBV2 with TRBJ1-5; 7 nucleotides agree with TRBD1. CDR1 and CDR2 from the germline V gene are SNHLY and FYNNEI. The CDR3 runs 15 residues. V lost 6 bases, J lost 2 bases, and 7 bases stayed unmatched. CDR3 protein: CASSISGTGNQPQHF. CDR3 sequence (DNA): TGTGCCAGCAGCATTTCCGGGACAGGCAATCAGCCCCAGCATTTT. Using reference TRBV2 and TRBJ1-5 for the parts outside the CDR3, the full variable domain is EPEVTQTPSHQVTQMGQEVILRCVPISNHLYFYWYRQILGQKVEFLVSFYNNEISEKSEIFDDQFSVERPDGSNFTLKIRSTKLEDSAMYFCASSISGTGNQPQHFGDGTRLSIL.

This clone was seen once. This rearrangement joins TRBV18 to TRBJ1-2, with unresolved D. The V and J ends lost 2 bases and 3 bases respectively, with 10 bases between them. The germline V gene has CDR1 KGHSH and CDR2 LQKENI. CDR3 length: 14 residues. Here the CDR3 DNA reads TGTGCCAGCTCACCAAACAGTAAAGACTATGGCTACACCTTC. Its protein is CASSPNSKDYGYTF.

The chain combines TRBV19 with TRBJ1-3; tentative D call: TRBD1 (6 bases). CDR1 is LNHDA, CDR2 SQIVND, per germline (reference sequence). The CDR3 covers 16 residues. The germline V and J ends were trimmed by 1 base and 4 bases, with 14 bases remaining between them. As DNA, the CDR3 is TGTGCCAGTAGTATAGCCACCCGGGGACAAGGAAACACCATATATTTT. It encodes CASSIATRGQGNTIYF. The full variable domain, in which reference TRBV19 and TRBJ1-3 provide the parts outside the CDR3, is DGGITQSPKYLFRKEGQNVTLSCEQNLNHDAMYWYRQDPGQGLRLIYYSQIVNDFQKGDIAEGYSVSREKKESFPLTVTSAQKNPTAFYLCASSIATRGQGNTIYFGEGSWLTVV.

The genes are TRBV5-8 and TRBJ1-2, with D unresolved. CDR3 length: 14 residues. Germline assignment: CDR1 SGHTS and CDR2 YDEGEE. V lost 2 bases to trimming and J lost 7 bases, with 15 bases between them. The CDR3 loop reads CASSFGTAGGGYTF. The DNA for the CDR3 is TGTGCCAGCAGCTTTGGTACAGCAGGTGGTGGCTACACCTTC.